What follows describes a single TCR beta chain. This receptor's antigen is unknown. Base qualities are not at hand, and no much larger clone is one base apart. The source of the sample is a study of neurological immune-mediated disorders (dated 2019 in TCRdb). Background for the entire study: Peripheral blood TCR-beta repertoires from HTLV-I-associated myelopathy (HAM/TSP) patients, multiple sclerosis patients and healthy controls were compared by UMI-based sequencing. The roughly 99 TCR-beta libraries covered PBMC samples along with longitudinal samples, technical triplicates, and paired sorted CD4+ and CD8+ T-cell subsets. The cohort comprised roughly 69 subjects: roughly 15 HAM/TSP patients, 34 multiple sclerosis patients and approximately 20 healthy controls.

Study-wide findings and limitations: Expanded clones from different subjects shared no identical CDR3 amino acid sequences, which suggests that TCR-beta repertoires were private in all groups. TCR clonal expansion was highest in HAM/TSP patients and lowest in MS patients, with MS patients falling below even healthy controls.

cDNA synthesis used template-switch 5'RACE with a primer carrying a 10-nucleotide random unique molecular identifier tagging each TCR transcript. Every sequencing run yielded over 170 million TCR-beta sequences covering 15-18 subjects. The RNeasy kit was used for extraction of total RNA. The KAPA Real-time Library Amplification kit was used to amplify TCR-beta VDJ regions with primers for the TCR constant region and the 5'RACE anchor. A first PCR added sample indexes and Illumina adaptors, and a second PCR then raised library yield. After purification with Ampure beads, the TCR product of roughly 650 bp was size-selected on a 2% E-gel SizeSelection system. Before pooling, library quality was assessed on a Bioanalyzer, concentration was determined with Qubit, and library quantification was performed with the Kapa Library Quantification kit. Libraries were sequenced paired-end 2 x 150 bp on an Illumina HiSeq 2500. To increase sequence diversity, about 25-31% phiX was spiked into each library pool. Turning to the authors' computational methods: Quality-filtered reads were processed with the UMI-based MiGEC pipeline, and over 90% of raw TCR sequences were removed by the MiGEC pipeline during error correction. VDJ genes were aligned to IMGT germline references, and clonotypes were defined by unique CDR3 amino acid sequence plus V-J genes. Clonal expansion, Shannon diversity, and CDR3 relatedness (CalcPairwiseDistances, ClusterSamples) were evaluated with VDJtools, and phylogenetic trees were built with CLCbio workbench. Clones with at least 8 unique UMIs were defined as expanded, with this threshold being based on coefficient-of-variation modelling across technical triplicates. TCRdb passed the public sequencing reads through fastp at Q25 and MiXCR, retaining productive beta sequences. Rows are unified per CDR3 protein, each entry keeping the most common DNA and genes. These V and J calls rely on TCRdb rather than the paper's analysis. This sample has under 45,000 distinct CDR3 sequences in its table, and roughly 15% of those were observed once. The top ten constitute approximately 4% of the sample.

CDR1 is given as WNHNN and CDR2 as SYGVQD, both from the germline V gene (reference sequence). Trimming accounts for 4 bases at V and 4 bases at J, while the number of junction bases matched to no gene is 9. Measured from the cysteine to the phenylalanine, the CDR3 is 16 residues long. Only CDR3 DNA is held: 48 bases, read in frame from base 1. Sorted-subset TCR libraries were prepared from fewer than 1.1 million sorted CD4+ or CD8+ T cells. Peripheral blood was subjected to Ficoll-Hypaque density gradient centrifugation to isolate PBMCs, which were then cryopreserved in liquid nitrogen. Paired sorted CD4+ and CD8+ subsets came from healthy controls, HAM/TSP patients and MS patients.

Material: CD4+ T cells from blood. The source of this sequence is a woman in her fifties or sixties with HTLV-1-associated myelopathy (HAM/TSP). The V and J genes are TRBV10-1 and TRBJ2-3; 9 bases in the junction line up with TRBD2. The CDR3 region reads CASSGGLAGTADTQYF. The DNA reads TGCGCCAGCAGTGGCGGGCTAGCGGGGACGGCAGATACGCAGTATTTT.